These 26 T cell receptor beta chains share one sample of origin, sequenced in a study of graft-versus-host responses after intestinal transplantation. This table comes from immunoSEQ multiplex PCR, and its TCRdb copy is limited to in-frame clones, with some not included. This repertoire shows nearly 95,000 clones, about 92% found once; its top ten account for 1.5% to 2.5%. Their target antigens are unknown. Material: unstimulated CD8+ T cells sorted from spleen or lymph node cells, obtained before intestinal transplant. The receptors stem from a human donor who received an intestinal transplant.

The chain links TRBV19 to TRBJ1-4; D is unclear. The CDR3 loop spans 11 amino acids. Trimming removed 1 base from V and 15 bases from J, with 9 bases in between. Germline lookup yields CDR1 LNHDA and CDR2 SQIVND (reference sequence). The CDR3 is CASSIAGRVFF. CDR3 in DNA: TGTGCCAGTAGTATAGCCGGCCGGGTGTTTTTT. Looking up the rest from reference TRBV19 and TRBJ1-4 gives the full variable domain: DGGITQSPKYLFRKEGQNVTLSCEQNLNHDAMYWYRQDPGQGLRLIYYSQIVNDFQKGDIAEGYSVSREKKESFPLTVTSAQKNPTAFYLCASSIAGRVFFGSGTQLSVL.

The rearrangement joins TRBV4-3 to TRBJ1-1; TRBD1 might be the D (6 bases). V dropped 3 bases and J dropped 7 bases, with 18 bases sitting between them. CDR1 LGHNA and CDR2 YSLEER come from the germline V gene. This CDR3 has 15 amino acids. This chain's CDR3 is CASSQDHAGDNEAFF. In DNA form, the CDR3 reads TGCGCCAGCAGCCAGGATCATGCAGGGGATAATGAAGCTTTCTTT.

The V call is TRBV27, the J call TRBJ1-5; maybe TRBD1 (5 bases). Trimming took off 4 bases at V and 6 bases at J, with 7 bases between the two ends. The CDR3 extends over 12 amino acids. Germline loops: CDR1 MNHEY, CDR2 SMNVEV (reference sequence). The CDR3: CASSSTGQPQHF. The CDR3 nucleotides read TGTGCCAGCAGTTCCACAGGTCAGCCCCAGCATTTT.

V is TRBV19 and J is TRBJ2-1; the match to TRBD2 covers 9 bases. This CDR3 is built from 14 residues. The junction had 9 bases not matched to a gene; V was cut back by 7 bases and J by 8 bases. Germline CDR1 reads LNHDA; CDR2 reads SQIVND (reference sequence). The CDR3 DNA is TGTGCCAGTACCAACCCGGGACTAGCCTATGAGCAGTTCTTC. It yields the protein CASTNPGLAYEQFF.

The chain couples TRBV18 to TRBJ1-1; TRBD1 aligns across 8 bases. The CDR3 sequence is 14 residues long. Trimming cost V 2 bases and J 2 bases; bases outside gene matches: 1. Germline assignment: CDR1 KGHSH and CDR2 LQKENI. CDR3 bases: TGTGCCAGCTCACCAGGACAGGGAAACACTGAAGCTTTCTTT. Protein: CASSPGQGNTEAFF.

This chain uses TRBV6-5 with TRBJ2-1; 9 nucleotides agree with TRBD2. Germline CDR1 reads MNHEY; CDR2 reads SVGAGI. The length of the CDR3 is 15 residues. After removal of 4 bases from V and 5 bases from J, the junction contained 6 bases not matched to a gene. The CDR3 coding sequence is TGTGCCAGCAGTTCCTCTAGCGGGGCTAACAATGAGCAGTTCTTC. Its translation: CASSSSSGANNEQFF.

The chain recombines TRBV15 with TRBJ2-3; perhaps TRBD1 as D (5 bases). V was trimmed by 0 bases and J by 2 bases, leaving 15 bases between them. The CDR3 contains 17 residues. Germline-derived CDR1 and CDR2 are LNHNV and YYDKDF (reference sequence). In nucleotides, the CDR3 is TGTGCCACCAGCAGAGACCTGGACAAGCAATACACAGATACGCAGTATTTT. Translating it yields CATSRDLDKQYTDTQYF.

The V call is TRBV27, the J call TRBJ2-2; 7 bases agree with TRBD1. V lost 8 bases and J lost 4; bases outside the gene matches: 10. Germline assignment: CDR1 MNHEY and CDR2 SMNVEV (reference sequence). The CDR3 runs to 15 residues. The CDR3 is CASYHVPGGTGELFF. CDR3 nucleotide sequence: TGTGCCAGCTATCATGTTCCAGGGGGCACCGGGGAGCTGTTTTTT.

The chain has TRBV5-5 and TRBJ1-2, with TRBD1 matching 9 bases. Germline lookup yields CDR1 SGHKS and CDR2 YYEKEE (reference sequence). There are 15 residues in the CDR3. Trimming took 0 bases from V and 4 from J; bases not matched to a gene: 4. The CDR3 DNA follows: TGTGCCAGCAGCTTGGATACAGGGGGCTCCTATGGCTACACCTTC. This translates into CASSLDTGGSYGYTF.

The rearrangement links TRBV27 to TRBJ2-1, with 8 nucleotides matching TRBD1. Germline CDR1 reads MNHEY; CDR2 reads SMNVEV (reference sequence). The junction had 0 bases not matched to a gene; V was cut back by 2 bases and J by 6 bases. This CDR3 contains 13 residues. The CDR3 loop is CASSLTGGNEQFF. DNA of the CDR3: TGTGCCAGCAGTTTAACAGGGGGCAATGAGCAGTTCTTC.

The CDR3 region is CASSQDRTENQPQHF. CDR3 DNA: TGCGCCAGCAGCCAAGACCGGACAGAGAATCAGCCCCAGCATTTT. V gene TRBV4-3 combines with J gene TRBJ1-5; D perhaps matches TRBD1 (6 bases). Between the trimmed V and J ends, which lost 0 bases and 4 bases, there was a span of 10 bases. Germline V gene data show CDR1 as LGHNA and CDR2 as YSLEER. This CDR3 region has 15 residues.

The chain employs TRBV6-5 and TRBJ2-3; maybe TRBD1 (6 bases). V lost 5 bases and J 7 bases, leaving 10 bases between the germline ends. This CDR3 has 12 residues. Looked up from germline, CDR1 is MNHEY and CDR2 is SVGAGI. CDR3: CASSPDSYTQYF. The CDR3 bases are TGTGCCAGCAGTCCGGACAGTTATACGCAGTATTTT.

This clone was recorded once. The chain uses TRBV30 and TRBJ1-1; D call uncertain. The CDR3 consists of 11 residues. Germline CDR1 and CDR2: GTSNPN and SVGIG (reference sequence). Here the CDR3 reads CAGFRNTEAFF. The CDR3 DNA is TGTGCGGGCTTCAGGAACACTGAAGCTTTCTTT.

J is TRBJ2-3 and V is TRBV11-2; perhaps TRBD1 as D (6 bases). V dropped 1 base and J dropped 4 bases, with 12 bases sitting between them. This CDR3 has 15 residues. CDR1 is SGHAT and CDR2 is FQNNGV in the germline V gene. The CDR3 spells CASSLAGATADTQYF. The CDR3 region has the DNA TGTGCCAGCAGCTTAGCAGGGGCGACGGCAGATACGCAGTATTTT.

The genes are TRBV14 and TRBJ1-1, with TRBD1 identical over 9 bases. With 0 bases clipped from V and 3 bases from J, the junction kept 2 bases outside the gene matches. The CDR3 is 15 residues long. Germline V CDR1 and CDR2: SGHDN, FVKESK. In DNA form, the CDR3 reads TGTGCCAGCAGCCAAGAAGACAGGGGGGACACTGAAGCTTTCTTT. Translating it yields CASSQEDRGDTEAFF.

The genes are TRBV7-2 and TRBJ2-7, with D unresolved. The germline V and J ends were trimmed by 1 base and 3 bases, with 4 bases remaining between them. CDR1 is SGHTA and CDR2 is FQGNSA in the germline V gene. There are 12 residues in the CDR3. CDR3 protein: CASSLGSYEQYF. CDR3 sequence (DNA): TGTGCCAGCAGCTTAGGCAGCTACGAGCAGTACTTC.

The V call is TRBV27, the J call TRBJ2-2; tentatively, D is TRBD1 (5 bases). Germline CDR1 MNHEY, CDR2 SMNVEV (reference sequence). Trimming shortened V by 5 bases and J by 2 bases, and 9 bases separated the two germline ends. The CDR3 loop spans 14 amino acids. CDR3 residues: CASSPGQNTGELFF. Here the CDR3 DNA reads TGTGCCAGCAGTCCAGGACAAAACACCGGGGAGCTGTTTTTT.

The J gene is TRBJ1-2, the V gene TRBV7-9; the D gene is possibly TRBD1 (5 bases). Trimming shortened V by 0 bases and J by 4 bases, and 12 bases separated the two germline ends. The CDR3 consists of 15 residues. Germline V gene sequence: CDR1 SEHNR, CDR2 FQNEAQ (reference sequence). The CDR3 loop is CASSLAGRTLYGYTF. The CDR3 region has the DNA TGTGCCAGCAGCTTAGCGGGGCGGACCCTCTATGGCTACACCTTC.

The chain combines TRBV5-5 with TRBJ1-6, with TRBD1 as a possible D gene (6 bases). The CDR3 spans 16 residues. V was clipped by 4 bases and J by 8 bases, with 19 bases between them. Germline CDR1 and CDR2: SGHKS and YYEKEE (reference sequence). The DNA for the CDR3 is TGTGCCAGCAGCCCGGGGGGGCAGACGGGGGATTCACCCCTCCACTTT. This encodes CASSPGGQTGDSPLHF.

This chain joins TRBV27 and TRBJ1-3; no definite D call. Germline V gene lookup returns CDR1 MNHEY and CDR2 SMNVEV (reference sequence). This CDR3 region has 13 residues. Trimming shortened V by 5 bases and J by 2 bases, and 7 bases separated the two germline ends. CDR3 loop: CASSMTTGNTIYF. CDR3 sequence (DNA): TGTGCCAGCAGTATGACAACTGGAAACACCATATATTTT.

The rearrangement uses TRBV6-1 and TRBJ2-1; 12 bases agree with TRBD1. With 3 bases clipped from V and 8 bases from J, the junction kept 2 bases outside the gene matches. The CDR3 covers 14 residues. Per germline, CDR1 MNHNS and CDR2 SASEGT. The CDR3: CASSEGTGGYEQFF. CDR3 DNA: TGTGCCAGCAGTGAGGGGACAGGGGGCTATGAGCAGTTCTTC.

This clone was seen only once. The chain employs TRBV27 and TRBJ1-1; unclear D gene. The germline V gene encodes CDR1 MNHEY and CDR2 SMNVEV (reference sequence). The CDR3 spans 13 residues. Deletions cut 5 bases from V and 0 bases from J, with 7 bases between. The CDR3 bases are TGTGCCAGCAGTCCACTCTTGAACACTGAAGCTTTCTTT. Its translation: CASSPLLNTEAFF.

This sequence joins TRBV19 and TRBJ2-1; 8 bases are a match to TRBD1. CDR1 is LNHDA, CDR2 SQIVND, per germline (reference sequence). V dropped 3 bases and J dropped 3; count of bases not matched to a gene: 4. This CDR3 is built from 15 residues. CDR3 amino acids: CASSITGGFYNEQFF. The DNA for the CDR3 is TGTGCCAGTAGTATTACAGGGGGGTTCTACAATGAGCAGTTCTTC. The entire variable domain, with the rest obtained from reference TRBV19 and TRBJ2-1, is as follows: DGGITQSPKYLFRKEGQNVTLSCEQNLNHDAMYWYRQDPGQGLRLIYYSQIVNDFQKGDIAEGYSVSREKKESFPLTVTSAQKNPTAFYLCASSITGGFYNEQFFGPGTRLTVL.

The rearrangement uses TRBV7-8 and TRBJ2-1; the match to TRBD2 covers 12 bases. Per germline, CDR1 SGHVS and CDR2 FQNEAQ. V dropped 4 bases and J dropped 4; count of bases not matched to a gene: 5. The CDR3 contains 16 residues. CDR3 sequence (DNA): TGTGCCAGCAGCTCCCAGACTAGCGGGGGTTACAATGAGCAGTTCTTC. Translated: CASSSQTSGGYNEQFF.

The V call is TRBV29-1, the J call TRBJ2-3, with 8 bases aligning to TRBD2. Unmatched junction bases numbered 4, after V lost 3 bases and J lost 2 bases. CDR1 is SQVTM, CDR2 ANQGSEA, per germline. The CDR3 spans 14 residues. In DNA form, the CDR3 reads TGCAGCGTTGAGGGGACTAGAAACACAGATACGCAGTATTTT. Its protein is CSVEGTRNTDTQYF.

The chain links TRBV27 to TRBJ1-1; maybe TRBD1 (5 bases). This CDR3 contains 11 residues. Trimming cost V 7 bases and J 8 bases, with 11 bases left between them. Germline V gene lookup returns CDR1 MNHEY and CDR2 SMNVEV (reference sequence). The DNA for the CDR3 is TGTGCCAGCATTAGGGGTAGCGAAGCTTTCTTT. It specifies CASIRGSEAFF.